This T cell receptor (beta chain) was sequenced during a study of hypomethylating agent response in myelodysplastic syndrome. As originally analysed: Of 160,000 or so unique clonotypes, approximately 1.5% were previously reported viral-epitope-specific in VDJdb. Profiled with immunoSEQ multiplex PCR; TCRdb holds only in-frame clones, not every one. The DNA was the basis for D and trimming; V, J and clone size are from that table. The sample yields approximately 2,700 clones, roughly 84% seen once. Germline V gene lookup returns CDR1 SGHAT and CDR2 FQNNGV. Between the trimmed V and J ends, which lost 4 bases and 8 bases, there was a span of 14 bases. The CDR3 has 14 residues. The analysis used unsorted bulk bone marrow, not T-cell subsets.

The clonotype comes from a human donor with myelodysplastic syndrome. The specimen comprised bone marrow, sampled before or after starting hypomethylating agent treatment for myelodysplastic syndrome (not recorded which). The genes are TRBV11-2 and TRBJ1-4, with unresolved D. DNA of the CDR3: TGTGCCAGCAGCTCTCACTCACGAGAGGAAAAACTGTTTTTT. Residues: CASSSHSREEKLFF.